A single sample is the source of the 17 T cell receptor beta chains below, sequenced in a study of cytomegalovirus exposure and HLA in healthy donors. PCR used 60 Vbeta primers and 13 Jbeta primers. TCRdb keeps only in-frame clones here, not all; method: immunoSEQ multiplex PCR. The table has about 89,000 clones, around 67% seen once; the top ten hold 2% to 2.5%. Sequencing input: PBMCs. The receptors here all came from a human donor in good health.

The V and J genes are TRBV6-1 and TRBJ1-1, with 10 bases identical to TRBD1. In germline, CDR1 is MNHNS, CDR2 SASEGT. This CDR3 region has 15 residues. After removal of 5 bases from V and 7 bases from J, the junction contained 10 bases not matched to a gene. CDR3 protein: CASSLSTGGGNEAFF. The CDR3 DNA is TGTGCCAGCAGTTTATCGACAGGGGGCGGGAATGAAGCTTTCTTT.

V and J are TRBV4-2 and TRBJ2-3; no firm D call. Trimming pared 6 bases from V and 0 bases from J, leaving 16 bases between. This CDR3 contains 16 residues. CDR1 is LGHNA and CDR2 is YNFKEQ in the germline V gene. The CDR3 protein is CASSGKGGSSTDTQYF. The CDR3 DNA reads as TGTGCCAGCAGTGGTAAAGGCGGCTCTAGCACAGATACGCAGTATTTT.

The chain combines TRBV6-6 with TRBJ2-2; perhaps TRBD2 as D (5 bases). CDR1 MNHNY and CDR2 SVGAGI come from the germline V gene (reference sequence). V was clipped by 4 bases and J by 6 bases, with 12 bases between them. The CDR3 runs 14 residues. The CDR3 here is CASSSNRGPGELFF. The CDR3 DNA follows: TGTGCCAGCAGTTCGAATAGAGGGCCCGGGGAGCTGTTTTTT.

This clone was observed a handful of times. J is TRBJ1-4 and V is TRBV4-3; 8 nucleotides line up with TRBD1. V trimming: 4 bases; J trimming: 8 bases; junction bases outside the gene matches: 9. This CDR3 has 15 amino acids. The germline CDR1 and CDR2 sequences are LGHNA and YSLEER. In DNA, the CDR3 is TGCGCCAGCAGCCGAGCGACAGGGGAGGAAGAAAAACTGTTTTTT. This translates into CASSRATGEEEKLFF.

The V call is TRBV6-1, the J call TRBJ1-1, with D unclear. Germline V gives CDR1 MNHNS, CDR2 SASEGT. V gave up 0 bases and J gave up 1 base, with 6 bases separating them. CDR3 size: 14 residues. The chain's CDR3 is CASSEARKNTEAFF. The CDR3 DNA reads TGTGCCAGCAGTGAAGCGCGGAAGAACACTGAAGCTTTCTTT.

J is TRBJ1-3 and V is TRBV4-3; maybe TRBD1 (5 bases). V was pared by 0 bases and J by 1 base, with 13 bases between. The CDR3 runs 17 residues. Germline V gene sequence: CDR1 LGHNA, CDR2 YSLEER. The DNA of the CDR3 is TGCGCCAGCAGCCAAGACTCGAACAGGTTTTCTGGAAACACCATATATTTT. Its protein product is CASSQDSNRFSGNTIYF.

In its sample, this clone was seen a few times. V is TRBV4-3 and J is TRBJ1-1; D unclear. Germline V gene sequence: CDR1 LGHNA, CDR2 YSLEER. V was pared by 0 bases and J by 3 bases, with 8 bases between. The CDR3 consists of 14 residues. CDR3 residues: CASSQEARDTEAFF. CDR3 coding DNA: TGCGCCAGCAGCCAAGAGGCTCGGGACACTGAAGCTTTCTTT.

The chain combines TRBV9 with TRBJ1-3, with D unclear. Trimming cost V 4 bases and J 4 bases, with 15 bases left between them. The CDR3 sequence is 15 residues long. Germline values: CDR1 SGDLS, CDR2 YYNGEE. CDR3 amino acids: CASSPEGGTGNTIYF. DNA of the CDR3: TGTGCCAGCAGCCCAGAGGGAGGTACGGGAAACACCATATATTTT.

The CDR3 region is CASSQDGQGDQPQHF. The DNA for the CDR3 is TGCGCCAGCAGCCAAGACGGACAGGGGGACCAGCCCCAGCATTTT. This chain links TRBV4-3 with TRBJ1-5, with 10 positions matching TRBD1. The CDR3 has 15 residues. With V trimmed by 0 bases and J by 7 bases, 3 bases remained unmatched. CDR1 LGHNA and CDR2 YSLEER come from the germline V gene.

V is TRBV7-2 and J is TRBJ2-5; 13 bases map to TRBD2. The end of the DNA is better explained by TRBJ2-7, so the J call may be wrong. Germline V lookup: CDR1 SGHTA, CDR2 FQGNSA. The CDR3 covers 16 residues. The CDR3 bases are TGTGCCAGCAGCTTAGCTCCGGGACTAGCGGGGATCGAGCAGTACTTC. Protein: CASSLAPGLAGIEQYF.

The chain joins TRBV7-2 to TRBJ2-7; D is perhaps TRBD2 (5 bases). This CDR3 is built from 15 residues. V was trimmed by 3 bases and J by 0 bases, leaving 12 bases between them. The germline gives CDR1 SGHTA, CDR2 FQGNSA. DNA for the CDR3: TGTGCCAGCAGCTTGGTCAACGGGGACTCCTACGAGCAGTACTTC. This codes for CASSLVNGDSYEQYF.

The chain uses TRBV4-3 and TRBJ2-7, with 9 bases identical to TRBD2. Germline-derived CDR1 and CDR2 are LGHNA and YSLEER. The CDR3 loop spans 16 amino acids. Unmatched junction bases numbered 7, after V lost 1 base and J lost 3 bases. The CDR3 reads CASSQGWGGGDYEQYF. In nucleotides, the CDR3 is TGCGCCAGCAGCCAAGGTTGGGGCGGGGGGGACTACGAGCAGTACTTC.

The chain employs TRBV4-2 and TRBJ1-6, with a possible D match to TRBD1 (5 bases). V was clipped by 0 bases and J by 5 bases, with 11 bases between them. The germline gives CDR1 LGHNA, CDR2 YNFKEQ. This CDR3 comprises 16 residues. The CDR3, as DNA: TGTGCCAGCAGCCAAGAAGTGTCCAGGGATAATTCACCCCTCCACTTT. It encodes CASSQEVSRDNSPLHF.

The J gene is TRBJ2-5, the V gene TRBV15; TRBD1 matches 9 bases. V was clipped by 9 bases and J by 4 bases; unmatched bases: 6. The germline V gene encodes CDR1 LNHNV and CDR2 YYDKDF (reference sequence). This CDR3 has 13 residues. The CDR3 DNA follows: TGTGCCACAAACAGGGGGCCGGGAGAGACCCAGTACTTC. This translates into CATNRGPGETQYF.

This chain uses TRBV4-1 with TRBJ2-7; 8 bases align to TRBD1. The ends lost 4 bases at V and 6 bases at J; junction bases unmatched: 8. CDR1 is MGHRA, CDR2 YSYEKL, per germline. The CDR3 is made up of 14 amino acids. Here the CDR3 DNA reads TGCGCCAGCAGCCGCCCTGCCGGGACAGGCGAGCAGTACTTC. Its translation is CASSRPAGTGEQYF.

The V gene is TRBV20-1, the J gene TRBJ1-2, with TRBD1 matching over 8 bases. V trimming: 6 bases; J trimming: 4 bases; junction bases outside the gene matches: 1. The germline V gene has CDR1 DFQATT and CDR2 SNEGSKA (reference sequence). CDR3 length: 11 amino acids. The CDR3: CSAGQGYGYTF. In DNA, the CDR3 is TGCAGTGCCGGACAGGGCTATGGCTACACCTTC.

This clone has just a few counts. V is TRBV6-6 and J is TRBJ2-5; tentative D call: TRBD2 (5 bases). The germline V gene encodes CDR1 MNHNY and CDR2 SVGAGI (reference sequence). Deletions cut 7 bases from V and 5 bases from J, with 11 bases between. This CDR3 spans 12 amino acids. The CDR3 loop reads CASMGSEETQYF. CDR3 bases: TGTGCCAGCATGGGGAGCGAGGAGACCCAGTACTTC.